A single sample is the source of the 9 T cell receptor beta chains below, sequenced in a study of glioma-infiltrating T cells. Using RNA template, CDR3s of TCR alpha and beta were amplified with iRepertoire arm-PCR. From the multiplex PCR reads, TCRdb called clonotypes with MiXCR, one entry per CDR3 protein. The table shows about 140,000 distinct CDR3 sequences, with roughly two fifths occurring only once. The material sequenced was glioma tissue, nonneoplastic brain tissue, or PBMCs (not recorded which). Every receptor here comes from a human donor with low-grade glioma or glioblastoma, undergoing nonglioma brain surgery, or in good health (not recorded which).

V gene TRBV11-2 combines with J gene TRBJ2-2; D uncertain. CDR3 size: 15 residues. Per germline, CDR1 SGHAT and CDR2 FQNNGV. V lost 1 base and J lost 1, with 7 bases in between. The DNA of the CDR3 is TGTGCCAGCAGCTTAGTCGTAGAGAACACCGGGGAGCTGTTTTTT. It yields the protein CASSLVVENTGELFF.

A single count supports this clonotype. This chain uses TRBV3-1 with TRBJ2-3, with a tentative D call TRBD2 (6 bases). V lost 3 bases, J lost 6 bases, and 13 bases lay in between. The germline V gene has CDR1 LGHDT and CDR2 YNNKEL (reference sequence). The CDR3 length is 14 residues. The CDR3 here is CASSHNIGGDTQYF. DNA for the CDR3: TGTGCCAGCAGCCATAATATAGGAGGGGATACGCAGTATTTT.

Worth noting for this clonotype: At one boundary the junction diverges from the germline segment, which might be a read error. This chain connects TRBV7-9 to TRBJ2-3; tentative D call: TRBD1 (5 bases). CDR1 and CDR2 (germline): SEHNR, FQNEAQ (reference sequence). The length of the CDR3 is 14 residues. DNA for the CDR3: TGTGCCAGCTTGAGTCAGGGCTCGACAGATACGCATTATTTT. Amino acids: CASLSQGSTDTHYF.

This chain uses TRBV20-1 with TRBJ2-1, with D uncertain. The DNA end lines up better with TRBJ2-7; the J call may be wrong. Germline loops: CDR1 DFQATT, CDR2 SNEGSKA (reference sequence). This CDR3 has 10 residues. The CDR3 nucleotides are TGCAGTGCTAGTCATGTCAAGCAGTACTTC. This encodes CSASHVKQYF.

This clonotype appeared a few times. The chain joins TRBV7-8 to TRBJ1-1; unclear D gene. Per the germline V gene, CDR1 is SGHVS and CDR2 is FQNEAQ. This CDR3 spans 13 amino acids. The ends were cut back, 1 base at V and 11 bases at J, with 14 bases in the middle. Here the CDR3 DNA reads TGTGCCAGCAGCTTAGGCGGCGATGGGCGGGCTTTCTTT. It encodes CASSLGGDGRAFF.

The rearrangement links TRBV10-3 to TRBJ1-1; no definite D call. Trimming stripped 2 bases from V and 2 bases from J, with 6 bases between. This CDR3 is 13 amino acids long. The V gene's germline CDR1 is ENHRY and CDR2 SYGVKD. DNA of the CDR3: TGTGCCATCAGTGAGGTTACAAACACTGAAGCTTTCTTT. This codes for CAISEVTNTEAFF.

This chain links TRBV20-1 with TRBJ2-3; no definite D call. CDR1 and CDR2 from the germline V gene are DFQATT and SNEGSKA (reference sequence). The germline V and J ends were trimmed by 6 bases and 1 base, with 14 bases remaining between them. The CDR3 runs to 14 residues. This chain's CDR3 is CSAPTNLGTDTQYF. DNA of the CDR3: TGCAGTGCCCCCACCAATCTTGGCACAGATACGCAGTATTTT.

The chain uses TRBV20-1 and TRBJ2-1, with TRBD2 as a possible D gene (5 bases). Germline-derived CDR1 and CDR2 are DFQATT and SNEGSKA (reference sequence). Between the trimmed V and J ends, which lost 6 bases and 2 bases, there was a span of 8 bases. The CDR3 totals 12 residues. DNA for the CDR3: TGCAGTGCGAGGGAACCCTACAATGAGCAGTTCTTC. It translates to CSAREPYNEQFF.

This chain's CDR3 is CSGGAGNNEQFF. In nucleotides, the CDR3 is TGCAGCGGGGGGGCCGGGAACAATGAGCAGTTCTTC. This chain links TRBV20-1 with TRBJ2-1; 8 bases map to TRBD2. CDR3 length equals 12 residues. Germline values: CDR1 DFQATT, CDR2 SNEGSKA (reference sequence).